The 4 T cell receptor beta chains reported below all come from one sample, sequenced in a study of blood T cell repertoires in COVID-19. Sequencing was performed with immunoSEQ multiplex PCR; in TCRdb, only in-frame clones are kept and a portion is missing. The sample has some 96,000 clones; about 90% are singletons. The sample was peripheral blood. These receptors all come from a man aged 30-40 years in a cohort sampled during active COVID-19.

This clone was seen a single time. This rearrangement joins TRBV7-6 to TRBJ2-5, with D hard to call. Looked up from germline, CDR1 is SGHVS and CDR2 is FNYEAQ. This CDR3 has 16 residues. V lost 1 base, J lost 1 base, and 13 bases lay in between. The CDR3 coding sequence is TGTGCCAGCAGCTTAGGGTTAGCCGGCCTCCAAGAGACCCAGTACTTC. It is translated as CASSLGLAGLQETQYF.

The rearrangement uses TRBV5-6 and TRBJ1-2; D gene unclear. CDR1 and CDR2 (germline): SGHDT, YYEEEE. Deletions cut 4 bases from V and 0 bases from J, with 13 bases between. The CDR3 is made up of 15 amino acids. CDR3 residues: CASSIPSFSNYGYTF. The CDR3 bases are TGTGCCAGCAGCATCCCCTCCTTTTCTAACTATGGCTACACCTTC.

The chain's CDR3 is CASSRTVREVYEQFF. The CDR3 DNA reads as TGTGCCAGCAGTCGGACAGTACGGGAAGTCTATGAGCAGTTCTTC. V gene TRBV6-2 or TRBV6-3 combines with J gene TRBJ2-1, with TRBD1 as a possible D gene (6 bases). The CDR3 is 15 amino acids. Germline CDR1 and CDR2: MNHEY and SVGEGT. V was pared by 5 bases and J by 8 bases, with 19 bases between.

This clone appeared once. This chain links TRBV5-1 with TRBJ2-1; D gene ambiguous. This CDR3 is 14 amino acids long. The germline V and J ends were trimmed by 0 bases and 10 bases, with 14 bases remaining between them. Germline assignment: CDR1 SGHRS and CDR2 YFSETQ. The CDR3 sequence is CASSLGRLVEEQFF. The DNA for the CDR3 is TGCGCCAGCAGCTTGGGGCGGCTAGTTGAGGAGCAGTTCTTC.